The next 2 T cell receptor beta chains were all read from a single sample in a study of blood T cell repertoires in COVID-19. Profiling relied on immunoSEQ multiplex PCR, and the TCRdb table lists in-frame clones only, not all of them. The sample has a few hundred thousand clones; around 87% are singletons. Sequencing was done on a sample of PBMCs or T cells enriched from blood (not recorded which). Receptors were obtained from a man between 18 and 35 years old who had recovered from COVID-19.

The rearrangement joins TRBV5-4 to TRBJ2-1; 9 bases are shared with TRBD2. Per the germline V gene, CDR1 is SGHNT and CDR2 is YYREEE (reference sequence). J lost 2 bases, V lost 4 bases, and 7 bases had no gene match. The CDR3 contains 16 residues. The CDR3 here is CASSPGTSITYNEQFF. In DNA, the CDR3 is TGTGCCAGCAGCCCTGGGACTAGCATAACCTACAATGAGCAGTTCTTC.

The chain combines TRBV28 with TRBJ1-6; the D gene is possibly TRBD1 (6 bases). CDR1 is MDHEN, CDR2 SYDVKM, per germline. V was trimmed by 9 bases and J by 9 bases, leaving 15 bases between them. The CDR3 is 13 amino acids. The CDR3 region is CASSISQGSPLHF. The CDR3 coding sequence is TGTGCCAGTTCGATATCACAGGGTTCACCCCTCCACTTT.